The next 20 T cell receptor beta chains were all read from a single sample in a study of blood T cell repertoires in COVID-19 (TCRdb year 2020). Libraries were constructed by the immunoSEQ multiplex PCR assay. In TCRdb, the immuneACCESS table is reduced to in-frame sequences with V and J assigned. These tables do not hold every clone; where another copy was compared, an unresolved V gene accounts for under half, and the others remain unexplained. In all, the sample holds about 260,000 clones, and approximately 86% of those were seen once. The leading ten clones occupy more than 0.55% of the sample. The specimen sequenced was peripheral blood. The receptors derive from a human donor in a cohort sampled during active COVID-19.

The chain couples TRBV7-2 to TRBJ2-7; 7 bases agree with TRBD1. CDR1 is SGHTA, CDR2 FQGNSA, per germline. The CDR3 runs 14 residues. Germline trimming cut 5 bases from V and 6 bases from J; bases unmatched to any gene: 10. The CDR3 region has the DNA TGTGCCAGCAGCCCCGGACAGGTTCCCACCGAGCAGTACTTC. This encodes CASSPGQVPTEQYF.

The chain carries TRBV4-3 and TRBJ2-5; a possible D gene is TRBD2 (6 bases). V gave up 1 base and J gave up 4 bases, with 13 bases separating them. Germline lookup yields CDR1 LGHNA and CDR2 YSLEER. The CDR3 is 15 amino acids. CDR3 DNA sequence: TGCGCCAGCAGCCAAGCGGTAGCGGCGGGAGAGACCCAGTACTTC. It translates to CASSQAVAAGETQYF.

This clone was picked up a small number of times. This chain links TRBV5-6 with TRBJ2-5, with 7 positions matching TRBD2. Looked up from germline, CDR1 is SGHDT and CDR2 is YYEEEE. The CDR3 is 15 residues long. J was trimmed by 2 bases and V by 3 bases; bases with no gene match: 7. CDR3 sequence: CASSYRLALQETQYF. The CDR3 DNA sequence: TGTGCCAGCAGCTATCGACTAGCCCTTCAAGAGACCCAGTACTTC.

The chain uses TRBV29-1 and TRBJ1-1; 8 bases agree with TRBD1. CDR1 is SQVTM, CDR2 ANQGSEA, per germline. This CDR3 has 14 residues. Trimming took 7 bases from V and 3 from J; bases not matched to a gene: 10. The CDR3 DNA reads TGCAGCGCAGGGGGCAAGTTTCAGGACACTGAAGCTTTCTTT. This translates into CSAGGKFQDTEAFF.

This clone was seen once. The chain links TRBV19 to TRBJ2-7; maybe TRBD1 (6 bases). Trimming shortened V by 3 bases and J by 2 bases, and 11 bases separated the two germline ends. Germline assignment: CDR1 LNHDA and CDR2 SQIVND (reference sequence). The CDR3 has 14 amino acids. The CDR3 sequence: CASSIQGRTYEQYF. CDR3 DNA: TGTGCCAGTAGTATCCAGGGGCGAACCTACGAGCAGTACTTC.

This chain uses TRBV7-9 with TRBJ2-7, with D maybe TRBD2 (6 bases). Germline-derived CDR1 and CDR2 are SEHNR and FQNEAQ (reference sequence). Trimming cost V 3 bases and J 6 bases, with 12 bases left between them. The CDR3 consists of 13 residues. CDR3: CASSLGGLIEQYF. As DNA, the CDR3 is TGTGCCAGCAGCTTGGGTGGACTAATCGAGCAGTACTTC. Filled out from reference TRBV7-9 and TRBJ2-7, the complete variable domain reads DTGVSQNPRHKITKRGQNVTFRCDPISEHNRLYWYRQTLGQGPEFLTYFQNEAQLEKSRLLSDRFSAERPKGSFSTLEIQRTEQGDSAMYLCASSLGGLIEQYFGPGTRLTVT.

V gene TRBV6-4 combines with J gene TRBJ2-1, with D possibly matching TRBD2 (5 bases). Trimming left V 4 bases short and J 3 bases short, with 13 bases between. The length of the CDR3 is 15 residues. Germline CDR1 is MRHNA and CDR2 is SNTAGT. The CDR3, as DNA: TGTGCCAGCAGTGCTACGGACTGGGACTACAATGAGCAGTTCTTC. It yields the protein CASSATDWDYNEQFF.

In this sample, this clone turned up a few times. The chain carries TRBV6-1 and TRBJ1-2; no reliable D call. Trimming stripped 1 base from V and 3 bases from J, with 12 bases between. This CDR3 is built from 15 residues. The V gene's germline CDR1 is MNHNS and CDR2 SASEGT. The CDR3 DNA sequence: TGTGCCAGCAGTGAAGGTGTAGAGACACACTATGGCTACACCTTC. This translates into CASSEGVETHYGYTF.

CDR3 nucleotide sequence: TGTGCCAGCATCTCCGGGACAGGTTTTAACACTGAAGCTTTCTTT. Protein product: CASISGTGFNTEAFF. V and J are TRBV21-1 and TRBJ1-1; the D call in the table, TRBD1, was not verified against the DNA. TRBV21-1 is given as a pseudogene. The CDR3 covers 15 residues.

The chain is built from TRBV28 and TRBJ1-4, with 8 bases fitting TRBD1. Unmatched junction bases numbered 3, after V lost 4 bases and J lost 8 bases. CDR1 is MDHEN and CDR2 is SYDVKM in the germline V gene. This CDR3 comprises 13 residues. CDR3 bases: TGTGCCAGCAGTTCAACAGGGGGAGAAAAACTGTTTTTT. It encodes CASSSTGGEKLFF.

This chain connects TRBV9 to TRBJ1-2; 11 nucleotides match TRBD1. Trimming removed 3 bases from V and 4 bases from J; junction bases left unmatched: 11. The CDR3 is made up of 17 amino acids. Germline lookup yields CDR1 SGDLS and CDR2 YYNGEE. The CDR3 DNA reads as TGTGCCAGCAGCGAGACCGGGACAGGGGGAATGGGCTATGGCTACACCTTC. Its protein is CASSETGTGGMGYGYTF.

The chain combines TRBV7-2 with TRBJ2-7; D is uncertain. This CDR3 is 15 amino acids long. The V gene lost 4 bases and the J gene lost 0 bases, with 13 bases spanning the gap. The V gene's germline CDR1 is SGHTA and CDR2 FQGNSA. The CDR3 loop is CASSSHPMSSYEQYF. The CDR3 DNA sequence: TGTGCCAGCAGCTCCCACCCGATGAGCTCCTACGAGCAGTACTTC.

This clone was detected only once. The rearrangement uses TRBV27 and TRBJ2-1, with TRBD2 matching 9 bases. The J segment lost 4 bases and the V segment lost 3 bases, leaving 10 bases of the junction unmatched. The CDR3 totals 17 residues. CDR1 is MNHEY and CDR2 is SMNVEV in the germline V gene (reference sequence). The CDR3 here is CASSLAVRLAGYNEQFF. CDR3 bases: TGTGCCAGCAGTTTGGCGGTTCGGCTAGCGGGGTACAATGAGCAGTTCTTC.

The DNA of the CDR3 is TGTGCCACCAGTGAATTAGGACAGGGGACTTACAATGAGCAGTTCTTC. Translated, it gives CATSELGQGTYNEQFF. The chain couples TRBV24-1 to TRBJ2-1, with 9 bases fitting TRBD1. Germline CDR1 reads KGHDR; CDR2 reads SFDVKD. The CDR3 has 16 amino acids. The junction had 7 bases not matched to a gene; V was cut back by 4 bases and J by 4 bases.

The J gene is TRBJ1-6, the V gene TRBV6-5; no firm D call. The V end lost 7 bases, the J end lost 8 bases, and 15 bases lay between the germline ends. The CDR3 runs 14 residues. Germline assignment: CDR1 MNHEY and CDR2 SVGAGI. The CDR3 sequence: CASTVELNHSPLHF. The CDR3 bases are TGTGCCAGCACGGTAGAGCTAAACCATTCACCCCTCCACTTT.

V gene TRBV4-3 combines with J gene TRBJ2-1, with 11 bases identical to TRBD2. Germline CDR1 reads LGHNA; CDR2 reads YSLEER. After removal of 4 bases from V and 7 bases from J, the junction contained 12 bases not matched to a gene. The CDR3 extends over 17 amino acids. As DNA, the CDR3 is TGCGCCAGCAGCCCGAGATTAGCGGGGGGGCTGGAAAATGAGCAGTTCTTC. Translating gives CASSPRLAGGLENEQFF.

This clone has just a few counts. The V gene is TRBV5-5, the J gene TRBJ2-1; D ambiguous. Trimming took 4 bases from V and 0 from J, leaving 11 bases between them. The CDR3 consists of 15 residues. CDR1 and CDR2 (germline): SGHKS, YYEKEE (reference sequence). DNA for the CDR3: TGTGCCAGCAGCCCCCTGCGGAGCTCCTACAATGAGCAGTTCTTC. Protein: CASSPLRSSYNEQFF.

This chain links TRBV6-6 with TRBJ2-3, with D unclear. V was clipped by 0 bases and J by 2 bases, with 9 bases between them. The germline gives CDR1 MNHNY, CDR2 SVGAGI (reference sequence). CDR3 size: 15 residues. The CDR3 DNA reads as TGTGCCAGCAGTTACTCTGATGCTAACACAGATACGCAGTATTTT. This codes for CASSYSDANTDTQYF.

This chain connects TRBV5-1 to TRBJ2-7, with a possible D match to TRBD2 (5 bases). V dropped 6 bases and J dropped 0 bases, with 16 bases sitting between them. CDR1 is SGHRS, CDR2 YFSETQ, per germline. This CDR3 has 15 residues. The CDR3 here is CASTDDMGSSYEQYF. CDR3 sequence (DNA): TGCGCCAGCACCGACGACATGGGGAGCTCCTACGAGCAGTACTTC.

The chain uses TRBV6-2 or TRBV6-3 and TRBJ1-2, with 7 positions matching TRBD1. J lost 2 bases, V lost 4 bases, and 4 bases had no gene match. CDR1 is MNHEY, CDR2 SVGEGT, per germline. There are 14 residues in the CDR3. CDR3 nucleotide sequence: TGTGCCAGCAGTTTCCGGGACAGCAACTATGGCTACACCTTC. Translating it yields CASSFRDSNYGYTF.